A single sample gave rise to the 23 T cell receptor beta chains below, sequenced in a study of T cell responses to AZD1222 COVID-19 vaccine. Using immunoSEQ multiplex PCR, the repertoire was profiled, and TCRdb retains in-frame clones only, with some absent. The sample records more than 120,000 clones, 85% to 95% being singletons. Material: peripheral blood, obtained on day 0 of AZD1222 vaccination. These receptors all come from an adult in good health.

The rearrangement joins TRBV4-1 to TRBJ2-1; TRBD2 might be the D (6 bases). Trimming stripped 5 bases from V and 0 bases from J, with 11 bases between. Germline-derived CDR1 and CDR2 are MGHRA and YSYEKL. This CDR3 is built from 15 residues. CDR3 sequence: CASSFLGGSYNEQFF. The CDR3 DNA follows: TGCGCCAGCAGCTTCCTCGGGGGCTCCTACAATGAGCAGTTCTTC.

The rearrangement uses TRBV2 and TRBJ1-4, with TRBD1 as a possible D gene (5 bases). CDR1 and CDR2 from the germline V gene are SNHLY and FYNNEI. CDR3 length: 14 amino acids. Trimming cost V 2 bases and J 12 bases, with 16 bases left between them. The CDR3 loop is CASSEPPIGAELFF. Written as DNA, the CDR3 is TGTGCCAGCAGTGAACCCCCGATCGGGGCGGAACTGTTTTTT.

The chain is built from TRBV11-2 and TRBJ2-7, with TRBD1 matching over 9 bases. V gave up 6 bases and J gave up 5 bases; unmatched junction bases: 8. The CDR3 spans 14 residues. Germline V gives CDR1 SGHAT, CDR2 FQNNGV. The CDR3 protein is CASSHGQGLDEQYF. The CDR3 DNA reads TGTGCCAGCAGTCATGGACAGGGGCTGGACGAGCAGTACTTC.

The chain carries TRBV28 and TRBJ2-3; D remains ambiguous. There are 15 residues in the CDR3. Trimming took 3 bases from V and 5 from J, leaving 15 bases between them. CDR1 is MDHEN, CDR2 SYDVKM, per germline. CDR3 loop: CASSLRTGYGDTQYF. The CDR3 bases are TGTGCCAGCAGTTTGCGCACCGGGTATGGAGATACGCAGTATTTT.

The V and J genes are TRBV6-5 and TRBJ1-3; possibly TRBD1 for D (5 bases). The CDR3 length is 15 residues. The germline V gene encodes CDR1 MNHEY and CDR2 SVGAGI. V lost 9 bases and J lost 3, with 18 bases in between. This chain's CDR3 is CASSKQRQSGNTIYF. The DNA for the CDR3 is TGTGCCAGTAGTAAACAGCGACAGAGTGGAAACACCATATATTTT.

The chain links TRBV25-1 to TRBJ2-2; no clear D. There are 13 residues in the CDR3. Trimming removed 1 base at V and 7 bases at J, with 7 bases between. Germline V lookup: CDR1 MGHDK, CDR2 SYGVNS. CDR3 nucleotides: TGTGCCAGCAGTGAATGGGTGGGCGGGGAGCTGTTTTTT. Translating it yields CASSEWVGGELFF.

The J gene is TRBJ2-1, the V gene TRBV5-1; perhaps TRBD1 as D (5 bases). Trimming removed 4 bases at V and 7 bases at J, with 9 bases between. The germline V gene has CDR1 SGHRS and CDR2 YFSETQ. CDR3 size: 12 residues. DNA for the CDR3: TGCGCCAGCAGCAAACAGGAAAATGAGCAGTTCTTC. As protein: CASSKQENEQFF.

The chain links TRBV7-9 to TRBJ2-3; tentatively, D is TRBD2 (5 bases). Germline-derived CDR1 and CDR2 are SEHNR and FQNEAQ (reference sequence). The length of the CDR3 is 13 residues. The V gene lost 6 bases and the J gene lost 0 bases, with 7 bases spanning the gap. The chain's CDR3 is CASRAESTDTQYF. The CDR3 coding sequence is TGTGCCAGCAGAGCGGAGAGCACAGATACGCAGTATTTT.

V gene TRBV29-1 combines with J gene TRBJ2-1; TRBD1 agrees at 7 bases. The germline CDR1 and CDR2 sequences are SQVTM and ANQGSEA. The CDR3 totals 14 residues. The V gene end was trimmed by 7 bases and the J gene end by 0 bases; junction bases not matched to a gene: 6. CDR3 in DNA: TGCAGCGACCTACAGGGGAGCTCCTACAATGAGCAGTTCTTC. Translation gives CSDLQGSSYNEQFF.

CDR3 bases: TGCGCCAGCAGCTTGGGAGGGACTAGCAGCTTCTACGAGCAGTACTTC. Encoded protein: CASSLGGTSSFYEQYF. The chain couples TRBV5-1 to TRBJ2-7, with TRBD2 matching 9 bases. After removal of 0 bases from V and 3 bases from J, the junction contained 7 bases not matched to a gene. The germline CDR1 and CDR2 sequences are SGHRS and YFSETQ. The CDR3 consists of 16 residues.

This chain uses TRBV7-2 with TRBJ1-2; D unresolved. Germline lookup yields CDR1 SGHTA and CDR2 FQGNSA. CDR3 length: 15 amino acids. The ends were cut back, 5 bases at V and 6 bases at J, with 19 bases in the middle. CDR3 sequence reads: CASSTSTGSGDGYTF. In DNA, the CDR3 is TGTGCCAGCAGCACTTCGACCGGGTCAGGCGATGGCTACACCTTC.

Here the CDR3 reads CASKGQGAITEAFF. The CDR3 coding sequence is TGTGCCAGTAAGGGACAGGGGGCTATAACTGAAGCTTTCTTT. The chain is built from TRBV19 and TRBJ1-1; 12 bases line up with TRBD1. V gave up 7 bases and J gave up 5 bases; unmatched junction bases: 5. Germline V gene data show CDR1 as LNHDA and CDR2 as SQIVND (reference sequence). The CDR3 loop spans 14 amino acids.

This clone has a single count. The chain recombines TRBV6-5 with TRBJ1-5; the D is unclear. The CDR3 spans 13 residues. Germline assignment: CDR1 MNHEY and CDR2 SVGAGI. Trimming cost V 4 bases and J 0 bases, with 4 bases left between them. The CDR3 reads CASSSYSNQPQHF. The CDR3 nucleotides are TGTGCCAGCAGTTCTTATAGCAATCAGCCCCAGCATTTT.

This clone has only one observation. The chain couples TRBV19 to TRBJ2-7; the D gene is possibly TRBD1 (6 bases). The V end lost 3 bases, the J end lost 4 bases, and 10 bases lay between the germline ends. CDR1 LNHDA and CDR2 SQIVND come from the germline V gene (reference sequence). This CDR3 comprises 13 residues. CDR3 amino acids: CASSMGQEYEQYF. The CDR3 region has the DNA TGTGCCAGTAGTATGGGACAAGAATACGAGCAGTACTTC.

V is TRBV19 and J is TRBJ2-2; 11 nucleotides agree with TRBD1. V dropped 8 bases and J dropped 6; count of bases not matched to a gene: 11. This CDR3 is built from 16 residues. Per germline, CDR1 LNHDA and CDR2 SQIVND (reference sequence). CDR3: CASRGQGGTHAGELFF. The CDR3 DNA reads TGTGCCAGTCGGGGACAGGGGGGGACCCACGCCGGGGAGCTGTTTTTT. The full variable domain, rest sourced from reference TRBV19 and TRBJ2-2, is DGGITQSPKYLFRKEGQNVTLSCEQNLNHDAMYWYRQDPGQGLRLIYYSQIVNDFQKGDIAEGYSVSREKKESFPLTVTSAQKNPTAFYLCASRGQGGTHAGELFFGEGSRLTVL.

The chain joins TRBV2 to TRBJ2-1; 9 bases agree with TRBD1. V was clipped by 5 bases and J by 6 bases; unmatched bases: 11. The germline V gene encodes CDR1 SNHLY and CDR2 FYNNEI. The CDR3 extends over 16 amino acids. The CDR3 DNA follows: TGTGCCAGCAGTCGGCCCCGGGACAGGGCAGGCAATGAGCAGTTCTTC. Residues: CASSRPRDRAGNEQFF. Combining the CDR3 with reference TRBV2 and TRBJ2-1 gives the whole variable domain EPEVTQTPSHQVTQMGQEVILRCVPISNHLYFYWYRQILGQKVEFLVSFYNNEISEKSEIFDDQFSVERPDGSNFTLKIRSTKLEDSAMYFCASSRPRDRAGNEQFFGPGTRLTVL.

This chain uses TRBV30 with TRBJ1-6, with 9 bases lining up with TRBD1. Looked up from germline, CDR1 is GTSNPN and CDR2 is SVGIG (reference sequence). This CDR3 region has 14 residues. V was clipped by 1 base and J by 7 bases; unmatched bases: 2. The CDR3 is CAWSGDRDNSPLHF. CDR3 bases: TGTGCCTGGAGTGGGGACAGGGACAATTCACCCCTCCACTTT.

The rearrangement joins TRBV7-2 to TRBJ2-3, with TRBD2 identical over 8 bases. Unmatched junction bases numbered 3, after V lost 3 bases and J lost 4 bases. This CDR3 spans 14 amino acids. The germline CDR1 and CDR2 sequences are SGHTA and FQGNSA. This chain's CDR3 is CASSLVAGPDTQYF. In DNA, the CDR3 is TGTGCCAGCAGCTTGGTAGCGGGGCCAGATACGCAGTATTTT.

The gene calls are TRBV6-5 and TRBJ1-2; possible D gene TRBD1, 5 bases. V was cut by 6 bases and J by 3 bases, with 11 bases left in between. CDR1 and CDR2 from the germline V gene are MNHEY and SVGAGI. The length of the CDR3 is 13 residues. CDR3 protein: CASRETADYGYTF. The CDR3 DNA reads as TGTGCCAGCAGGGAGACAGCAGACTATGGCTACACCTTC.

This rearrangement joins TRBV5-1 to TRBJ1-1, with a possible D match to TRBD1 (6 bases). The CDR3 is 15 residues long. V was pared by 0 bases and J by 3 bases, with 12 bases between. Germline-derived CDR1 and CDR2 are SGHRS and YFSETQ. CDR3 sequence (DNA): TGCGCCAGCAGCTTGGAGCTGGGGGCGTACACTGAAGCTTTCTTT. Its protein product is CASSLELGAYTEAFF.

The rearrangement links TRBV5-4 to TRBJ2-7; D is unclear. The CDR3 runs to 15 residues. V lost 0 bases and J lost 2, with 12 bases in between. Germline CDR1 reads SGHNT; CDR2 reads YYREEE (reference sequence). This chain's CDR3 is CASSLEAGYAYEQYF. CDR3 sequence (DNA): TGTGCCAGCAGCTTGGAGGCAGGTTATGCCTACGAGCAGTACTTC.

This sequence joins TRBV7-3 and TRBJ1-1, with D uncertain. Germline V gives CDR1 SGHTA, CDR2 FQGTGA. V lost 5 bases and J 1 base, leaving 11 bases between the germline ends. The CDR3 is 14 amino acids. CDR3 DNA: TGTGCCAGCAGCCTTACTTTGGGGAACACTGAAGCTTTCTTT. Translating it yields CASSLTLGNTEAFF.

This CDR3 reads CASSLEQGFGNSPLHF. The CDR3 nucleotides are TGTGCCAGCAGCTTGGAGCAGGGATTCGGGAATTCACCCCTCCACTTT. The genes are TRBV5-6 and TRBJ1-6; D might be TRBD1 (5 bases). The CDR3 loop spans 16 amino acids. Between the trimmed V and J ends, which lost 0 bases and 7 bases, there was a span of 14 bases. Germline CDR1 SGHDT, CDR2 YYEEEE. The whole variable domain, filled in from reference TRBV5-6 and TRBJ1-6, reads DAGVTQSPTHLIKTRGQQVTLRCSPKSGHDTVSWYQQALGQGPQFIFQYYEEEERQRGNFPDRFSGHQFPNYSSELNVNALLLGDSALYLCASSLEQGFGNSPLHFGNGTRLTVT.